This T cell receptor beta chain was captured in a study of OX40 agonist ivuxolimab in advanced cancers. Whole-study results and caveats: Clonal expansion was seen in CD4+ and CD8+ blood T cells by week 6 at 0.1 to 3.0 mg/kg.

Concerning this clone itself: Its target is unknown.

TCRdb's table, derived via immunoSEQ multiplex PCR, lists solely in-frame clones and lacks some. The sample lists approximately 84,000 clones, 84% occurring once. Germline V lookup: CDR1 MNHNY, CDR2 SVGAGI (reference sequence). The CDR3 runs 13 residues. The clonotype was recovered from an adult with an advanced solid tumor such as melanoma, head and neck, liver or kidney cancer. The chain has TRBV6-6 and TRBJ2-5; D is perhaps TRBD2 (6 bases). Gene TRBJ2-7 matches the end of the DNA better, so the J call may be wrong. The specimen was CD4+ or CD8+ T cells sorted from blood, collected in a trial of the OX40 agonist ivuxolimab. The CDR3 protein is CASGLPSSYEQYF. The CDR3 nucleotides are TGTGCCAGTGGACTACCGTCCTCCTACGAGCAGTACTTC.